This T cell receptor (beta chain) was identified during a study of Ad26.COV2.S vaccination and SARS-CoV-2 variants. Study-level information: Donor was one of the participants in the Ad26.COV2.S arm of the COV1001 trial. Findings and caveats of the study: Vaccine and placebo groups showed comparable non-spike TCR breadth. Estimates derived from TCR breadth and depth analyses may have underestimated total T cell responses.

The sample's treatment: 15 to 20 received Ad26.COV2.S at low or high dose, single or two shots; 5 received placebo; per-sample allocation not given. Vaccine and placebo recipients were sampled on day 63 after the first injection. An Ad26 vector carrying the Wuhan-strain SARS-CoV-2 spike served as the vaccine. Some clones are missing from TCRdb's copy, which holds only in-frame ones; the method was immunoSEQ multiplex PCR. This sample yields 300,000 to 400,000 clones, of which 80% to 90% are seen a single time; around 3.3% belongs to the top ten. For this clone: The antigen remains undetermined.

The trim removed 2 bases at V and 0 bases at J, leaving 3 bases unmatched. The CDR3 is made up of 15 amino acids. Germline V lookup: CDR1 MDHEN, CDR2 SYDVKM. The clonotype was recovered from a person aged 18-65 years who received the Ad26.COV2.S COVID-19 vaccine or a placebo. The chain is built from TRBV28 and TRBJ2-7, with TRBD1 matching 8 bases. This material consisted of peripheral blood, taken in a trial of Ad26.COV2.S vaccine versus placebo. In DNA form, the CDR3 reads TGTGCCAGCAGTTTACGGGACAGGCCCTCCTACGAGCAGTACTTC. It codes for CASSLRDRPSYEQYF.